What follows are 27 T cell receptor beta chains derived from one specimen sequenced in a study of blood T cell repertoires in COVID-19 (dated by TCRdb to between 2020 and 2021). Library preparation employed the immunoSEQ multiplex PCR assay. TCRdb provides this immuneACCESS table in a form limited to in-frame rearrangements. Some clones are lacking; in checked studies, under half of them reflect an unresolved V gene, and why the rest are absent is not known. In all, the sample holds fewer than 200,000 clones, and approximately 80% of those were seen once. The ten biggest clones cover roughly 8.7% of the sample. The sequencing sample was made of peripheral blood. The receptor source for this set is a woman in her forties or fifties with active or convalescent COVID-19.

This sequence joins TRBV11-2 and TRBJ1-3, with D uncertain. The CDR3 length is 11 residues. Germline CDR1 SGHAT, CDR2 FQNNGV. V dropped 3 bases and J dropped 10 bases, with 7 bases sitting between them. CDR3 in DNA: TGTGCCAGCAGCTTGAGAGGAACCATATATTTT. This sequence encodes CASSLRGTIYF.

J is TRBJ2-1 and V is TRBV4-3; D perhaps matches TRBD2 (5 bases). V gave up 0 bases and J gave up 6 bases, with 12 bases separating them. CDR3 length: 15 amino acids. Germline values: CDR1 LGHNA, CDR2 YSLEER. The CDR3 DNA sequence: TGCGCCAGCAGCCAAGACTGGGTAGCGAGCAATGAGCAGTTCTTC. Translating gives CASSQDWVASNEQFF.

This clone was recorded a few times. The chain links TRBV7-2 to TRBJ2-2; tentative D call: TRBD1 (6 bases). Trimming took off 3 bases at V and 1 base at J, with 15 bases between the two ends. CDR1 SGHTA and CDR2 FQGNSA come from the germline V gene. The CDR3 sequence is 17 residues long. The CDR3 DNA sequence: TGTGCCAGCAGCTTGCCCTCGGACAGCTTGAACACCGGGGAGCTGTTTTTT. Amino acids: CASSLPSDSLNTGELFF.

The rearrangement links TRBV25-1 to TRBJ2-7; a weak D match, TRBD1 (6 bases). The CDR3 extends over 12 amino acids. Per the germline V gene, CDR1 is MGHDK and CDR2 is SYGVNS. Trimming pared 10 bases from V and 2 bases from J, leaving 12 bases between. The CDR3 sequence: CATQGHTYEQYF. Here the CDR3 DNA reads TGTGCCACCCAGGGACATACCTACGAGCAGTACTTC.

The chain couples TRBV14 to TRBJ2-3, with TRBD2 identical over 7 bases. The J segment lost 4 bases and the V segment lost 0 bases, leaving 10 bases of the junction unmatched. Germline CDR1 and CDR2: SGHDN and FVKESK. CDR3 size: 17 residues. CDR3 nucleotide sequence: TGTGCCAGCAGCCAAGAAAGAGGGCTAGCGGTCCCAGATACGCAGTATTTT. Protein product: CASSQERGLAVPDTQYF.

V usage is TRBV5-5 and J usage is TRBJ2-3; no clear D gene. The CDR3 totals 15 residues. Trimming removed 4 bases from V and 0 bases from J, with 12 bases in between. Germline V gives CDR1 SGHKS, CDR2 YYEKEE (reference sequence). As DNA, the CDR3 is TGTGCCAGCAGCCCCGGGTCGACTAGCACAGATACGCAGTATTTT. It is translated as CASSPGSTSTDTQYF. The whole variable domain, filled in from reference TRBV5-5 and TRBJ2-3, reads DAGVTQSPTHLIKTRGQQVTLRCSPISGHKSVSWYQQVLGQGPQFIFQYYEKEERGRGNFPDRFSARQFPNYSSELNVNALLLGDSALYLCASSPGSTSTDTQYFGPGTRLTVL.

J is TRBJ2-7 and V is TRBV6-5, with D possibly matching TRBD2 (6 bases). V lost 6 bases and J 3 bases, leaving 9 bases between the germline ends. Per the germline V gene, CDR1 is MNHEY and CDR2 is SVGAGI. There are 12 residues in the CDR3. CDR3 in amino acids: CASRDYHYEQYF. The CDR3 DNA follows: TGTGCCAGCAGGGACTACCACTACGAGCAGTACTTC.

J is TRBJ1-5 and V is TRBV5-1, with D possibly being TRBD1 (5 bases). Germline CDR1 reads SGHRS; CDR2 reads YFSETQ. CDR3 size: 15 residues. Trimming left V 0 bases short and J 0 bases short, with 7 bases between. In DNA, the CDR3 is TGCGCCAGCAGCTTGGCAGGGTATAGCAATCAGCCCCAGCATTTT. Translating gives CASSLAGYSNQPQHF.

This clone was seen only once. The chain employs TRBV29-1 and TRBJ1-1; D uncertain. Trimming cost V 4 bases and J 4 bases, with 10 bases left between them. CDR3 size: 12 residues. Per germline, CDR1 SQVTM and CDR2 ANQGSEA. The CDR3 nucleotides are TGCAGCGTTGTGGAGGGAGGCACTGAAGCTTTCTTT. Translating gives CSVVEGGTEAFF.

The chain joins TRBV3-1 (or the pseudogene TRBV3-2) to TRBJ2-5; D ambiguous. This CDR3 is built from 15 residues. V was trimmed by 0 bases and J by 6 bases, leaving 14 bases between them. The V gene's germline CDR1 is LGHDT and CDR2 YNNKEL (reference sequence). The CDR3 nucleotides are TGTGCCAGCAGCCAAGATCTAAGCGTGGGTAAGACCCAGTACTTC. Translation gives CASSQDLSVGKTQYF.

The V call is TRBV19, the J call TRBJ1-5; no definite D call. Germline V gives CDR1 LNHDA, CDR2 SQIVND (reference sequence). The CDR3 length is 15 residues. The ends were cut back, 4 bases at V and 0 bases at J, with 10 bases in the middle. As DNA, the CDR3 is TGTGCCAGTAGTACAGATTTTTATAGCAATCAGCCCCAGCATTTT. Protein product: CASSTDFYSNQPQHF.

This chain uses TRBV4-3 with TRBJ2-3; a possible D gene is TRBD2 (7 bases). Between the trimmed V and J ends, which lost 0 bases and 4 bases, there was a span of 11 bases. Germline CDR1 LGHNA, CDR2 YSLEER. The CDR3 contains 15 residues. This CDR3 reads CASSQDTGGSDTQYF. CDR3 DNA: TGCGCCAGCAGCCAAGATACGGGGGGCTCAGATACGCAGTATTTT.

Only one count was recorded for this clone. V is TRBV19 and J is TRBJ1-1; 8 bases are shared with TRBD1. The germline V gene encodes CDR1 LNHDA and CDR2 SQIVND (reference sequence). This CDR3 has 17 amino acids. With V trimmed by 5 bases and J by 2 bases, 13 bases remained unmatched. The CDR3, as DNA: TGTGCCAGTAGTGGGTACGGCAGGGGGCTCACTAACACTGAAGCTTTCTTT. Its protein is CASSGYGRGLTNTEAFF.

V gene TRBV2 combines with J gene TRBJ1-2, with D perhaps matching TRBD1 (5 bases). V lost 6 bases and J lost 2, with 7 bases in between. This CDR3 has 12 amino acids. Germline V CDR1 and CDR2: SNHLY, FYNNEI. The CDR3, as DNA: TGTGCCAGCAGCGCAGGGAACTATGGCTACACCTTC. Translation: CASSAGNYGYTF.

CDR3 residues: CASNPPGDRGPSGGAFF. The DNA of the CDR3 is TGTGCCAGTAACCCCCCCGGCGACAGGGGACCTTCCGGAGGAGCTTTCTTT. V gene TRBV19 combines with J gene TRBJ1-1; the match to TRBD1 covers 8 bases. This CDR3 region has 17 residues. J was trimmed by 10 bases and V by 7 bases; bases with no gene match: 23. Germline loops: CDR1 LNHDA, CDR2 SQIVND (reference sequence).

The V and J genes are TRBV19 and TRBJ1-1; 10 bases are a match to TRBD1. The CDR3 covers 15 residues. The trim removed 5 bases at V and 4 bases at J, leaving 7 bases unmatched. CDR1 and CDR2 from the germline V gene are LNHDA and SQIVND (reference sequence). The CDR3 region is CASSLTGTGATEAFF. CDR3 nucleotide sequence: TGTGCCAGTAGTCTTACCGGGACAGGGGCCACTGAAGCTTTCTTT.

The chain has TRBV2 and TRBJ1-5, with D tentatively TRBD1 (6 bases). V was clipped by 2 bases and J by 5 bases, with 13 bases between them. There are 15 residues in the CDR3. Germline CDR1 and CDR2: SNHLY and FYNNEI. The CDR3 sequence is CASSERQGPYQPQHF. The CDR3 DNA follows: TGTGCCAGCAGTGAAAGGCAGGGGCCGTATCAGCCCCAGCATTTT.

V gene TRBV4-2 combines with J gene TRBJ2-5; 7 bases line up with TRBD1. V shed 1 base, J shed 1 base, and the junction held 0 bases outside the gene matches. CDR1 LGHNA and CDR2 YNFKEQ come from the germline V gene. This CDR3 region has 14 residues. CDR3 loop: CASSQGTGQETQYF. Here the CDR3 DNA reads TGTGCCAGCAGCCAAGGGACAGGCCAAGAGACCCAGTACTTC.

A few counts support this clone. The J gene is TRBJ1-3, the V gene TRBV7-2; TRBD1 might be the D (5 bases). V lost 4 bases to trimming and J lost 0 bases, with 10 bases between them. CDR3 length: 15 residues. CDR1 and CDR2 from the germline V gene are SGHTA and FQGNSA. The CDR3 sequence: CASSSRGSSGNTIYF. The CDR3 DNA follows: TGTGCCAGCAGCTCCCGGGGGAGCTCTGGAAACACCATATATTTT.

The V gene is TRBV7-9, the J gene TRBJ2-7; tentative D call: TRBD2 (9 bases). The CDR3 runs to 17 residues. Germline loops: CDR1 SEHNR, CDR2 FQNEAQ (reference sequence). Trimming removed 4 bases from V and 3 bases from J, with 22 bases in between. The CDR3 reads CASSSTGAASGIYEQYF. The CDR3, as DNA: TGTGCCAGCAGCTCGACAGGGGCAGCTAGCGGGATCTACGAGCAGTACTTC.

This chain links TRBV13 with TRBJ1-3; 9 nucleotides match TRBD1. There are 15 residues in the CDR3. Germline CDR1 and CDR2: PRHDT and FYEKMQ (reference sequence). V lost 3 bases to trimming and J lost 3 bases; unmatched junction nucleotides: 3. CDR3 amino acids: CASSLDRGYGNTIYF. The CDR3 DNA reads as TGTGCCAGCAGCTTGGACAGGGGATATGGAAACACCATATATTTT.

This clone was counted between two and nine times. The V and J genes are TRBV15 and TRBJ1-1, with D unresolved. This CDR3 is 15 amino acids long. The germline CDR1 and CDR2 sequences are LNHNV and YYDKDF (reference sequence). Trimming cost V 0 bases and J 1 base, with 9 bases left between them. The CDR3 loop reads CATSRDYHTNTEAFF. The CDR3 coding sequence is TGTGCCACCAGCAGAGACTATCATACGAACACTGAAGCTTTCTTT.

In the case of this clone: Given the absence of the conserved phenylalanine or tryptophan at the CDR3 end, a read error is likely. No DNA is shown, since the ends of the CDR3 on it are uncertain; the CDR3 is the one TCRdb lists. V is TRBV2 and J is TRBJ1-1. Germline V gene lookup returns CDR1 SNHLY and CDR2 FYNNEI. Termini included, the CDR3 measures 10 amino acids. CDR3 loop: CASSNRDSCM.

V and J are TRBV29-1 and TRBJ2-7; D might be TRBD2 (6 bases). CDR3 length: 12 residues. V lost 6 bases to trimming and J lost 4 bases, with 13 bases between them. CDR1 is SQVTM and CDR2 is ANQGSEA in the germline V gene. CDR3 bases: TGCAGCGTCGATGATGGGGGGTACGAGCAGTACTTC. It codes for CSVDDGGYEQYF.

This chain uses TRBV7-9 with TRBJ1-1; D remains ambiguous. This CDR3 spans 12 amino acids. The V gene's germline CDR1 is SEHNR and CDR2 FQNEAQ (reference sequence). The ends were cut back, 7 bases at V and 2 bases at J, with 8 bases in the middle. CDR3 DNA sequence: TGTGCCAGCATACCGGGTAACACTGAAGCTTTCTTT. Translation gives CASIPGNTEAFF.

The chain combines TRBV4-1 with TRBJ2-1, with D possibly being TRBD2 (6 bases). This CDR3 contains 13 residues. Germline values: CDR1 MGHRA, CDR2 YSYEKL. V lost 4 bases and J lost 3, with 7 bases in between. The CDR3, as DNA: TGCGCCAGCAGCCTCGGGGGCTACAATGAGCAGTTCTTC. This gives the protein CASSLGGYNEQFF.

This chain connects TRBV6-4 to TRBJ1-5, with D perhaps matching TRBD1 (5 bases). CDR1 is MRHNA, CDR2 SNTAGT, per germline. The CDR3 runs 13 residues. The ends were cut back, 6 bases at V and 4 bases at J, with 10 bases in the middle. CDR3 coding DNA: TGTGCCAGCAGCTTCGACAGAAATCAGCCCCAGCATTTT. It yields the protein CASSFDRNQPQHF.